The entry below gives a single TCR beta chain sequence along with its context. Antigen: not known. TCRdb's table, derived via immunoSEQ multiplex PCR, lists solely in-frame clones and lacks some. Of 21,000 or so clones in the sample, 80% were seen once. This entry comes from a study of tumor-infiltrating lymphocytes in localized non-small cell lung cancer. Findings and limits, study-wide: Different pieces of the same tissue went to different assays, confounding technical variation with intratumor heterogeneity.

The germline CDR1 and CDR2 sequences are SQVTM and ANQGSEA. The CDR3 consists of 16 residues. With 7 bases clipped from V and 2 bases from J, the junction kept 10 bases outside the gene matches. The sample was lung tumor tissue. The clonotype originates from a human donor with non-small cell lung cancer. This chain connects TRBV29-1 to TRBJ2-5; 13 bases line up with TRBD2. The DNA for the CDR3 is TGCAGCGCCGCCCTCGGACTAGCGGGAGAACAAGAGACCCAGTACTTC. This encodes CSAALGLAGEQETQYF.